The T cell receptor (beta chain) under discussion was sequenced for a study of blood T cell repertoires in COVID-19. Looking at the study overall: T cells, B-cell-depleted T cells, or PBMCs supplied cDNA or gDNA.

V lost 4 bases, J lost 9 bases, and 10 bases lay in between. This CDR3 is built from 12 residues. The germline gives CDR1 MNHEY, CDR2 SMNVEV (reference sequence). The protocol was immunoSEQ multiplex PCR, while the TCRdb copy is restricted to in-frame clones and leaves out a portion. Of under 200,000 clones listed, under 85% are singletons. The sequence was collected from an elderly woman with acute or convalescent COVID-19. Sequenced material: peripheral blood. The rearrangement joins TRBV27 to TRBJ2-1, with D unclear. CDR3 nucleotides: TGTGCCAGCAGTTCCCTCTCAGGTGAGCAGTTCTTC. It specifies CASSSLSGEQFF.